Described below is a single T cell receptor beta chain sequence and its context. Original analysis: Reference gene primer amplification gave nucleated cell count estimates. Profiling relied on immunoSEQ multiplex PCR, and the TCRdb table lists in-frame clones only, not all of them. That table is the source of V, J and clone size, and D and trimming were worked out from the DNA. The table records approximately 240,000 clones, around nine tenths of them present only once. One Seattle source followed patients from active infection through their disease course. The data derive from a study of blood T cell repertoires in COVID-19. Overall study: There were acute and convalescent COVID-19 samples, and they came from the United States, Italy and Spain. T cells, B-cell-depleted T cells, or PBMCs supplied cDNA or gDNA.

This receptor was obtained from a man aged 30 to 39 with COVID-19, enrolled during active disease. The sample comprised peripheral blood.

The CDR3 region is CASSSGQGNTEAFF. DNA of the CDR3: TGTGCCAGCAGCTCGGGACAGGGAAACACTGAAGCTTTCTTT. The chain employs TRBV7-9 and TRBJ1-1; 9 positions match TRBD1. The germline V gene encodes CDR1 SEHNR and CDR2 FQNEAQ (reference sequence). V was pared by 4 bases and J by 2 bases, with 2 bases of the junction left unmatched. This CDR3 is 14 amino acids long.